This T cell receptor (beta chain) was found in a study of naive and memory T cell subsets. Cells stained for CD3, CD4, CD8, CD45RA and CD27 were sorted into four subsets. The beta constant-region primer was an equimolar mix of two oligonucleotides covering TRBC1 and TRBC2. TCRdb re-derived calls from the UMI-ligation and nested PCR reads in MiXCR, one entry per CDR3 protein. The sample has 130,000 to 150,000 distinct CDR3 sequences, around 15% seen once. Regarding the study as a whole: Naive and memory subsets had different power law exponents for TCR abundance.

On this clonotype itself: Its antigen is unidentified.

Sequencing was performed on naive CD4+ T cells from blood. The TCR comes from a human donor in good health.

The CDR3 coding sequence is TGCGCCAGCAGTAGGGACAGGGTAGGGAATGAGCAGTTCTTC. This encodes CASSRDRVGNEQFF. The chain is built from TRBV5-1 and TRBJ2-1; TRBD1 matches 9 bases. Germline V CDR1 and CDR2: SGHRS, YFSETQ. The ends lost 5 bases at V and 7 bases at J; junction bases unmatched: 7. The CDR3 has 14 residues.